This T cell receptor beta chain was documented in a study of shared clonotypes between healthy human individuals. Overall study results and limits: Sorted-subset sequencing was shown by rarefaction to be incomplete despite large depth. Across a handful of donors, naive CD4 shared 5% to 6%, naive CD8 around 4%, memory CD4 2% to 2.5%, memory CD8 roughly 0.37%.

As to this clone: The target antigen is unknown.

Per the original methods: Junction-only immunoSEQ sequences carried no quality scores, so filtering differed. Sequencing used immunoSEQ multiplex PCR; TCRdb keeps in-frame clones, though not all of them. V, J and clone size reflect that table, while D and trimming were determined from the DNA. Altogether about 330,000 clones are present, roughly 84% being singletons, with the ten largest covering roughly 15%. The CDR3 extends over 13 amino acids. CDR1 MNHEY and CDR2 SMNVEV come from the germline V gene (reference sequence). V dropped 5 bases and J dropped 7; count of bases not matched to a gene: 4. Material: memory CD8+ T cells sorted from blood. Subset reported: CD45RO+ cells pooled with CCR7-negative TemRA cells. This sequence joins TRBV27 and TRBJ2-4; TRBD1 matches at 8 bases. This TCR was sampled from a man aged 18-30 years in good health. For the CDR3, the DNA is TGTGCCAGCAGTCCGGGACAGGCGAACATTCAGTACTTC. This gives the protein CASSPGQANIQYF.